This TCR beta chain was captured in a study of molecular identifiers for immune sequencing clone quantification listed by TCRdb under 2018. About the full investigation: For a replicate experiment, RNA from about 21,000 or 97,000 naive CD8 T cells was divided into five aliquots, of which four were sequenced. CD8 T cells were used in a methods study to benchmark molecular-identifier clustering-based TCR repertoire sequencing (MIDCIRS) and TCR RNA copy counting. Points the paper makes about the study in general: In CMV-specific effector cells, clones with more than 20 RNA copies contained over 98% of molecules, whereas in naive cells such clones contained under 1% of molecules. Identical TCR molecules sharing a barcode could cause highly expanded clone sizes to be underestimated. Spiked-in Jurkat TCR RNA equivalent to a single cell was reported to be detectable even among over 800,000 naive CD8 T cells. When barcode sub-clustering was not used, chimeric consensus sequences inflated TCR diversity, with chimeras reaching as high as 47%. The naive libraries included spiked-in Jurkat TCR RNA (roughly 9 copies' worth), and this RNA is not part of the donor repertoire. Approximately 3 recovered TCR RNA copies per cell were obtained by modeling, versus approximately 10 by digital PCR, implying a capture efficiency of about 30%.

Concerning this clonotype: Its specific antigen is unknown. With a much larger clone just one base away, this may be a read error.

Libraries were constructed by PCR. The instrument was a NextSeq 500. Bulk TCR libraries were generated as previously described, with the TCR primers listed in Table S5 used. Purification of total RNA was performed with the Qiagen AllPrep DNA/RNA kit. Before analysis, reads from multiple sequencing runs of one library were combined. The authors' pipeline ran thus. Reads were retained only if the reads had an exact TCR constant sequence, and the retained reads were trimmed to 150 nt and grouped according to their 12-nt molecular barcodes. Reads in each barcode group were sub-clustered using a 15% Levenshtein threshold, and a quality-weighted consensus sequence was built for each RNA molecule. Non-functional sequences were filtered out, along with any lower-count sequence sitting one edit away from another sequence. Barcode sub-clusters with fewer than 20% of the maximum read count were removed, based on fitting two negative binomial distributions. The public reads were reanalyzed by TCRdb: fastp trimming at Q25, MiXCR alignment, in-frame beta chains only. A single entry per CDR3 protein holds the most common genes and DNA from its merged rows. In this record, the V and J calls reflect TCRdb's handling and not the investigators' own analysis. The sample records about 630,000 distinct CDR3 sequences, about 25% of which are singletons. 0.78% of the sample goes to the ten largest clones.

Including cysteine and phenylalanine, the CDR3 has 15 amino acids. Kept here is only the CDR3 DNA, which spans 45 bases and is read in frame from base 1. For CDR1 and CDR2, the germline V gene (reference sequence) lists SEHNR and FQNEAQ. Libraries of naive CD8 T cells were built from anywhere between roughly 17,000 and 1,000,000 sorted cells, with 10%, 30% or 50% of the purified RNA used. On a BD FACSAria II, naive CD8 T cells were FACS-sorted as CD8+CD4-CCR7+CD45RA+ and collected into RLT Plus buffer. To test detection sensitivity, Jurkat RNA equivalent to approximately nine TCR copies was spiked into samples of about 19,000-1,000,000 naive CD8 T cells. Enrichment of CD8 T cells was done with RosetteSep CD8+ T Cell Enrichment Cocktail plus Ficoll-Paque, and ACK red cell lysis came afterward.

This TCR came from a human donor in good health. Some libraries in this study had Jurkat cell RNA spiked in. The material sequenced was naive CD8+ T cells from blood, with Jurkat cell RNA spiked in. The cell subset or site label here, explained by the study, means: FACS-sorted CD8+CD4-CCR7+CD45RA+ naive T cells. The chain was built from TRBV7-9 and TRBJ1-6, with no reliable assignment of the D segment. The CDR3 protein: CASSSPGPYNPPLHF. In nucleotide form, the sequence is TGTGCCAGCAGTTCCCCGGGCCCATATAATCCACCCCTCCACTTT. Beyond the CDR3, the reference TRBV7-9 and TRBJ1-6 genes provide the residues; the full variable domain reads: DTGVSQNPRHKITKRGQNVTFRCDPISEHNRLYWYRQTLGQGPEFLTYFQNEAQLEKSRLLSDRFSAERPKGSFSTLEIQRTEQGDSAMYLCASSSPGPYNPPLHFGNGTRLTVT.